The 32 T cell receptor beta chains below come from one sample, sequenced in a study of blood T cell repertoires in COVID-19. TCRdb keeps only in-frame clones here, not all; method: immunoSEQ multiplex PCR. The sample carries more than 95,000 clones, approximately 83% recorded once. Sequenced: peripheral blood. These TCRs come from a woman aged 80 or over with active or convalescent COVID-19.

The chain carries TRBV7-2 and TRBJ1-1; D is ambiguous. The CDR3 has 14 residues. Trimming removed 5 bases from V and 0 bases from J, with 10 bases in between. The germline gives CDR1 SGHTA, CDR2 FQGNSA. The CDR3 DNA reads TGTGCCAGCAGCGCGGGATTGATGAACACTGAAGCTTTCTTT. This encodes CASSAGLMNTEAFF.

The table lists this clone with a few counts. The chain recombines TRBV4-2 with TRBJ2-3; a weak D match, TRBD2 (6 bases). Germline V lookup: CDR1 LGHNA, CDR2 YNFKEQ. The CDR3 runs 15 residues. The V end lost 0 bases, the J end lost 6 bases, and 13 bases lay between the germline ends. CDR3: CASSQDTGVPDTQYF. CDR3 nucleotide sequence: TGTGCCAGCAGCCAAGATACGGGGGTCCCCGATACGCAGTATTTT.

The chain carries TRBV28 and TRBJ1-2, with D unclear. Trimming cost V 1 base and J 0 bases, with 9 bases left between them. Germline V gene sequence: CDR1 MDHEN, CDR2 SYDVKM. The CDR3 sequence is 15 residues long. CDR3: CASSLFAAANYGYTF. CDR3 sequence (DNA): TGTGCCAGCAGTTTATTTGCTGCAGCTAACTATGGCTACACCTTC.

This sequence joins TRBV9 and TRBJ1-2; 8 bases map to TRBD1. This CDR3 comprises 17 residues. CDR1 is SGDLS, CDR2 YYNGEE, per germline. V lost 0 bases and J lost 6; bases outside the gene matches: 13. CDR3 in DNA: TGTGCCAGCAGCGTAGCTGAGACAGGGGTTAAAAGGGATGGCTACACCTTC. Residues: CASSVAETGVKRDGYTF.

The CDR3 region is CASSATRANYGYTF. CDR3 coding DNA: TGTGCCAGTAGCGCGACGCGGGCGAACTATGGCTACACCTTC. This chain links TRBV19 with TRBJ1-2; no clear D gene. Germline V gene lookup returns CDR1 LNHDA and CDR2 SQIVND (reference sequence). Trimming pared 6 bases from V and 2 bases from J, leaving 13 bases between. The CDR3 loop spans 14 amino acids.

This chain joins TRBV15 and TRBJ1-1; D unclear. Trimming pared 1 base from V and 4 bases from J, leaving 13 bases between. Germline CDR1 LNHNV, CDR2 YYDKDF (reference sequence). This CDR3 spans 15 amino acids. In nucleotides, the CDR3 is TGTGCCACCAGCAGAGGAGTGGGCACTTCCACTGAAGCTTTCTTT. Its protein is CATSRGVGTSTEAFF. Full variable domain (remainder filled in from reference TRBV15 and TRBJ1-1): DAMVIQNPRYQVTQFGKPVTLSCSQTLNHNVMYWYQQKSSQAPKLLFHYYDKDFNNEADTPDNFQSRRPNTSFCFLDIRSPGLGDTAMYLCATSRGVGTSTEAFFGQGTRLTVV.

The chain has TRBV19 and TRBJ1-4; D might be TRBD1 (5 bases). Germline-derived CDR1 and CDR2 are LNHDA and SQIVND (reference sequence). Trimming removed 6 bases at V and 3 bases at J, with 11 bases between. This CDR3 spans 14 amino acids. CDR3 protein: CASSPQTANEKLFF. CDR3 coding DNA: TGTGCCAGTAGCCCCCAGACAGCTAATGAAAAACTGTTTTTT.

This clone was seen only once. The chain combines TRBV5-6 with TRBJ1-3, with 9 bases fitting TRBD1. CDR1 SGHDT and CDR2 YYEEEE come from the germline V gene. The J segment lost 2 bases and the V segment lost 4 bases, leaving 4 bases of the junction unmatched. This CDR3 comprises 15 residues. In DNA form, the CDR3 reads TGTGCCAGCAGCCGGGGACAGGGTGCTGGAAACACCATATATTTT. This gives the protein CASSRGQGAGNTIYF.

The rearrangement links TRBV6-2 or TRBV6-3 to TRBJ2-3; TRBD2 agrees at 11 bases. Germline V CDR1 and CDR2: MNHEY, SVGEGT. The CDR3 totals 19 residues. The trim removed 2 bases at V and 5 bases at J, leaving 15 bases unmatched. The CDR3 protein is CASSYPIAGGPRTQDTQYF. CDR3 in DNA: TGTGCCAGCAGTTACCCTATAGCGGGAGGGCCACGAACGCAAGATACGCAGTATTTT.

The chain has TRBV30 and TRBJ1-5; a possible D gene is TRBD1 (6 bases). V gave up 5 bases and J gave up 0 bases, with 11 bases separating them. Germline CDR1 GTSNPN, CDR2 SVGIG (reference sequence). CDR3 length equals 14 residues. This CDR3 is CAWQTGNSNQPQHF. The CDR3 nucleotides read TGTGCCTGGCAAACAGGGAATAGCAATCAGCCCCAGCATTTT.

This sequence joins TRBV19 and TRBJ1-2; TRBD1 agrees at 8 bases. The V and J ends lost 3 bases and 2 bases, in that order; junction bases with no gene match: 8. CDR3 length: 16 amino acids. Germline CDR1 LNHDA, CDR2 SQIVND (reference sequence). CDR3: CASSIGNTGGNYGYTF. The CDR3 DNA reads TGTGCCAGTAGTATTGGGAATACAGGGGGAAACTATGGCTACACCTTC.

The chain is built from TRBV7-3 and TRBJ1-6; D gene uncertain. Germline V CDR1 and CDR2: SGHTA, FQGTGA. The CDR3 is 15 amino acids. V lost 1 base and J 3 bases, leaving 7 bases between the germline ends. The DNA for the CDR3 is TGTGCCAGCAGCTTAAATTACGGCTATAATTCACCCCTCCACTTT. Protein sequence: CASSLNYGYNSPLHF.

The rearrangement uses TRBV9 and TRBJ2-7, with 9 bases that match TRBD2. The CDR3 totals 17 residues. With 3 bases clipped from V and 3 bases from J, the junction kept 13 bases outside the gene matches. Germline V lookup: CDR1 SGDLS, CDR2 YYNGEE. CDR3 sequence reads: CASSAKTGLAERYEQYF. CDR3 bases: TGTGCCAGCAGCGCGAAGACGGGACTAGCTGAACGCTACGAGCAGTACTTC.

This rearrangement joins TRBV28 to TRBJ1-2; D is uncertain. Germline assignment: CDR1 MDHEN and CDR2 SYDVKM. The CDR3 contains 11 residues. Trimming shortened V by 4 bases and J by 4 bases, and 4 bases separated the two germline ends. The CDR3 sequence: CASSSVYGYTF. CDR3 in DNA: TGTGCCAGCAGTTCTGTCTATGGCTACACCTTC.

The chain carries TRBV10-1 and TRBJ2-1, with TRBD1 matching 9 bases. The CDR3 sequence is 23 residues long. Germline CDR1 is WNHNN and CDR2 is SYGVQD (reference sequence). Trimming cost V 5 bases and J 4 bases; bases outside gene matches: 30. The CDR3 DNA reads as TGCGCCAGCAGTATAACCCGCGAGCCCTTGTATTGCTGGAGACAGGGGGAATACAATGAGCAGTTCTTC. Protein sequence: CASSITREPLYCWRQGEYNEQFF.

The genes are TRBV5-1 and TRBJ1-4, with 9 bases aligning to TRBD1. The CDR3 length is 16 residues. Losses at the gene ends were 4 bases for V and 4 bases for J; bases not matched to a gene: 8. Germline V CDR1 and CDR2: SGHRS, YFSETQ. The CDR3 bases are TGCGCCAGCAGCGGACGGGACAGGGAGGTTAATGAAAAACTGTTTTTT. Amino acid sequence: CASSGRDREVNEKLFF.

V and J are TRBV5-1 and TRBJ1-2, with no clear D. This CDR3 has 12 amino acids. V was clipped by 3 bases and J by 8 bases, with 11 bases between them. Per the germline V gene, CDR1 is SGHRS and CDR2 is YFSETQ. The CDR3 DNA follows: TGCGCCAGCAGCTACGGCGGAAGAGGCTACACCTTC. This translates into CASSYGGRGYTF.

The chain joins TRBV6-5 to TRBJ1-2, with TRBD1 identical over 8 bases. Germline lookup yields CDR1 MNHEY and CDR2 SVGAGI. This CDR3 comprises 13 residues. V lost 5 bases and J lost 2; bases outside the gene matches: 1. For the CDR3, the DNA is TGTGCCAGCAGTCGGGACAGGAACTATGGCTACACCTTC. It yields the protein CASSRDRNYGYTF.

This chain links TRBV20-1 with TRBJ2-3; 11 bases match TRBD2. Per germline, CDR1 DFQATT and CDR2 SNEGSKA (reference sequence). This CDR3 comprises 14 residues. V lost 3 bases to trimming and J lost 5 bases; unmatched junction nucleotides: 4. The CDR3 loop is CSASPGTSGDTQYF. CDR3 in DNA: TGCAGTGCTAGTCCCGGGACTAGCGGAGATACGCAGTATTTT.

This clone was detected a few times. The chain couples TRBV28 to TRBJ2-2; 8 nucleotides line up with TRBD1. The CDR3 runs 16 residues. V shed 5 bases, J shed 7 bases, and the junction held 12 bases outside the gene matches. Germline loops: CDR1 MDHEN, CDR2 SYDVKM. The CDR3 DNA reads as TGTGCCAGCAGTCCGGTGTCGGCAGGGGGCAACGGGGAGCTGTTTTTT. The encoded protein is CASSPVSAGGNGELFF.

The chain uses TRBV21-1 and TRBJ2-7; the table gives TRBD1 as D, unverified against the DNA. TRBV21-1 is annotated as a pseudogene. The CDR3 spans 18 residues. CDR3 residues: CASSKKSARGETSYEQYF. The CDR3, as DNA: TGTGCCAGCAGCAAAAAGTCGGCCAGGGGGGAAACATCCTACGAGCAGTACTTC.

The chain links TRBV2 to TRBJ2-3; maybe TRBD2 (5 bases). V lost 5 bases, J lost 6 bases, and 15 bases lay in between. This CDR3 is built from 14 residues. CDR1 and CDR2 from the germline V gene are SNHLY and FYNNEI. The CDR3 spells CASSNPIERDTQYF. The CDR3 region has the DNA TGTGCCAGCAGTAACCCTATTGAGCGGGATACGCAGTATTTT.

The rearrangement uses TRBV6-6 and TRBJ2-7; 10 nucleotides match TRBD1. This CDR3 is built from 14 residues. Germline CDR1 reads MNHNY; CDR2 reads SVGAGI (reference sequence). The trim removed 2 bases at V and 4 bases at J, leaving 2 bases unmatched. CDR3 DNA sequence: TGTGCCAGCAGTTACCCGGGACAGGGGTACGAGCAGTACTTC. This encodes CASSYPGQGYEQYF.

V gene TRBV7-3 combines with J gene TRBJ2-1; 8 nucleotides line up with TRBD2. The CDR3 is made up of 13 amino acids. With V trimmed by 5 bases and J by 4 bases, 1 base remained unmatched. The V gene's germline CDR1 is SGHTA and CDR2 FQGTGA. The CDR3 sequence: CASSQREYNEQFF. The CDR3 DNA sequence: TGTGCCAGCAGCCAGCGGGAGTACAATGAGCAGTTCTTC.

The V gene is TRBV5-8, the J gene TRBJ2-5, with D possibly being TRBD1 (6 bases). V was trimmed by 3 bases and J by 3 bases, leaving 12 bases between them. Looked up from germline, CDR1 is SGHTS and CDR2 is YDEGEE. The CDR3 consists of 14 residues. CDR3 region: CASSYRDTKETQYF. The CDR3 nucleotides read TGTGCCAGCAGCTACCGGGACACAAAAGAGACCCAGTACTTC.

V usage is TRBV7-2 and J usage is TRBJ2-1, with TRBD2 matching over 8 bases. The CDR3 covers 16 residues. V was pared by 5 bases and J by 9 bases, with 15 bases of the junction left unmatched. Germline V gene lookup returns CDR1 SGHTA and CDR2 FQGNSA. The CDR3 coding sequence is TGTGCCAGCAGCCCAGCGGGAGCGGCCCAGGGTGGTGAGCAGTTCTTC. Amino acids: CASSPAGAAQGGEQFF.

The rearrangement uses TRBV28 and TRBJ2-7; tentative D call: TRBD1 (6 bases). This CDR3 spans 14 amino acids. The V gene lost 4 bases and the J gene lost 2 bases, with 12 bases spanning the gap. CDR1 and CDR2 from the germline V gene are MDHEN and SYDVKM. The CDR3 is CASSSGDTTYEQYF. CDR3 in DNA: TGTGCCAGCAGTTCCGGGGACACAACCTACGAGCAGTACTTC.

J is TRBJ2-3 and V is TRBV11-1; D gene ambiguous. V was pared by 6 bases and J by 4 bases, with 11 bases between. This CDR3 region has 13 residues. Looked up from germline, CDR1 is SGHAT and CDR2 is FQDESV (reference sequence). The CDR3 loop is CASRITPSDTQYF. CDR3 nucleotide sequence: TGTGCCAGCAGGATAACACCTTCAGATACGCAGTATTTT. Full variable domain (missing parts from reference TRBV11-1 and TRBJ2-3): EAEVAQSPRYKITEKSQAVAFWCDPISGHATLYWYRQILGQGPELLVQFQDESVVDDSQLPKDRFSAERLKGVDSTLKIQPAELGDSAMYLCASRITPSDTQYFGPGTRLTVL.

The chain recombines TRBV6-2 or TRBV6-3 with TRBJ2-1; 12 bases match TRBD2. The CDR3 is 16 residues long. The germline gives CDR1 MNHEY, CDR2 SVGEGT. V lost 2 bases to trimming and J lost 5 bases; unmatched junction nucleotides: 4. This CDR3 is CASSYPRLAGDNEQFF. The CDR3 DNA reads TGTGCCAGCAGTTACCCCCGACTAGCGGGAGACAATGAGCAGTTCTTC.

V and J are TRBV19 and TRBJ2-1; TRBD2 agrees at 7 bases. The CDR3 loop spans 17 amino acids. From germline, CDR1 is LNHDA and CDR2 SQIVND (reference sequence). With 7 bases clipped from V and 1 base from J, the junction kept 13 bases outside the gene matches. CDR3 nucleotide sequence: TGTGCCAGTACTCCCTATCGGGCGGGAGTGTCCTACAATGAGCAGTTCTTC. Amino acids: CASTPYRAGVSYNEQFF.

This CDR3 is CASSQDYRTGVGNTIYF. The CDR3 region has the DNA TGTGCCAGCAGCCAAGATTACCGGACAGGGGTTGGAAACACCATATATTTT. This sequence joins TRBV3-1 (or the pseudogene TRBV3-2) and TRBJ1-3, with 9 positions matching TRBD1. This CDR3 comprises 17 residues. V was pared by 0 bases and J by 3 bases, with 6 bases of the junction left unmatched. CDR1 and CDR2 (germline): LGHDT, YNNKEL (reference sequence).

This rearrangement joins TRBV27 to TRBJ1-4; 9 positions agree with TRBD1. Germline-derived CDR1 and CDR2 are MNHEY and SMNVEV (reference sequence). The CDR3 is 16 amino acids. The J segment lost 9 bases and the V segment lost 5 bases, leaving 13 bases of the junction unmatched. The CDR3 DNA reads TGTGCCAGCAGTCCGCCAATCGGGACAGGGATACAAAAACTGTTTTTT. Translated, it gives CASSPPIGTGIQKLFF.